This is a list of T cell receptor beta chains from one sample in a study of cytomegalovirus exposure and HLA in healthy donors. Libraries were prepared by immunoSEQ multiplex PCR; TCRdb keeps only in-frame clonotypes and omits some of them. The sample has 120,000 to 150,000 clones; approximately 80% are singletons. Sequencing was performed on PBMCs. The receptors originated from a male donor in good health and CMV-seronegative. The CDR3 runs from the conserved cysteine through the conserved F or W. Fields, in order: J gene, clone size, V gene, D gene, CDR3 DNA, CDR3 protein. D genes are given only for firm matches. A row's size may be missing; if present it is once, few, many or a size class.

TRBJ2-7 NA TRBV28 NA TGTGCCAGCAGTTCACCGTTCGAGGGGGCGGGAGGCGAGCAGTACTTC CASSSPFEGAGGEQYF
TRBJ1-3 NA TRBV6-5 NA TGTGCCAGCAGCTTCGACAGAATCTCTGGAAACACCATATATTTT CASSFDRISGNTIYF
TRBJ1-1 NA TRBV18 TRBD1 TGTGCCAGCTCACCAGGGCAGGGGGCGGGTACTGAAGCTTTCTTT CASSPGQGAGTEAFF
TRBJ2-7 NA TRBV7-3 TRBD1 TGTGCCAGCAGCTTAAAAGGGGACAGCGGCGAGCAGTACTTC CASSLKGDSGEQYF
TRBJ2-7 NA TRBV4-1 TRBD2 TGCGCCAGCAGCCTGACTAGCGGGGGGAGGTCTGTCTCCTACGAGCAGTACTTC CASSLTSGGRSVSYEQYF
TRBJ1-2 NA TRBV7-9 NA TGTGCCAGCAGCTTCGGTGGCTACACCTTC CASSFGGYTF
TRBJ1-1 NA TRBV7-2 NA TGTGCCAGCAGCTTTGCCGGGAGCAACACTGAAGCTTTCTTT CASSFAGSNTEAFF
TRBJ2-3 NA TRBV5-6 TRBD2 TGTGCCAGCAGCCCGGGACTAGCGGCAGATACGCAGTATTTT CASSPGLAADTQYF
TRBJ2-3 NA TRBV5-4 TRBD2 TGTGCCAGCAGCTGGACTAGCGGGGGCCCGGATACGCAGTATTTT CASSWTSGGPDTQYF
TRBJ2-2 once TRBV28 NA TGTGCCAGCTACCAGGGAAACACCGGGGAGCTGTTTTTT CASYQGNTGELFF
TRBJ1-5 NA TRBV5-1 NA TGCGCCAGCGAAGGACTCCATAGCAATCAGCCCCAGCATTTT CASEGLHSNQPQHF
TRBJ2-3 few TRBV7-2 TRBD2 TGTGCCAGCAGCCGCCAGACTAGCGGGGGGGAAGATACGCAGTATTTT CASSRQTSGGEDTQYF
TRBJ1-5 NA TRBV7-9 NA TGTGCCAGCAGCTTAGCAAGCGGGGAGGTGGGTCAGCCCCAGCATTTT CASSLASGEVGQPQHF
TRBJ1-6 NA TRBV19 NA TGTGCCAGTAGTTTGACTTTGAATTCACCCCTCCACTTT CASSLTLNSPLHF
TRBJ2-3 NA TRBV27 TRBD2 TGTGCCAGCAGTTTCTCCTGGACTAGCGGGGGCACAGATACGCAGTATTTT CASSFSWTSGGTDTQYF
TRBJ2-1 NA TRBV11-2 TRBD2 TGTGCCAGCAGCTACGGGACTAGCGGGAGCGAATACAATGAGCAGTTCTTC CASSYGTSGSEYNEQFF
TRBJ2-2 NA TRBV11-2 NA TGTGCCAGCAGCTTAACACAGGGAAACACCGGGGAGCTGTTTTTT CASSLTQGNTGELFF
TRBJ2-2 NA TRBV9 NA TGTGCCAGCAGGCTCAGGGATTTCCCTCCCGGGGAGCTGTTTTTT CASRLRDFPPGELFF
TRBJ2-1 NA TRBV10-1 TRBD2 TGCGCCAGCAGCTCTAGCGGGAACTCCTACAATGAGCAGTTCTTC CASSSSGNSYNEQFF
TRBJ2-5 NA TRBV4-2 TRBD1 TGTGCCAGCAGCGATGGACAGGGGGGGTTGGAGACCCAGTACTTC CASSDGQGGLETQYF
TRBJ2-5 NA TRBV7-9 TRBD1 TGTGCCAGCAGCTTTTCGGACAGGGGGCCCCAAGAGACCCAGTACTTC CASSFSDRGPQETQYF
TRBJ1-2 NA TRBV6-1 NA TGTGCCAGCAGTGACAGGCTTTCTGGCTACACCTTC CASSDRLSGYTF
TRBJ2-7 NA TRBV30 TRBD1 TGTGCCTACGATAAAGGGACAGACGAGCAGTACTTC CAYDKGTDEQYF